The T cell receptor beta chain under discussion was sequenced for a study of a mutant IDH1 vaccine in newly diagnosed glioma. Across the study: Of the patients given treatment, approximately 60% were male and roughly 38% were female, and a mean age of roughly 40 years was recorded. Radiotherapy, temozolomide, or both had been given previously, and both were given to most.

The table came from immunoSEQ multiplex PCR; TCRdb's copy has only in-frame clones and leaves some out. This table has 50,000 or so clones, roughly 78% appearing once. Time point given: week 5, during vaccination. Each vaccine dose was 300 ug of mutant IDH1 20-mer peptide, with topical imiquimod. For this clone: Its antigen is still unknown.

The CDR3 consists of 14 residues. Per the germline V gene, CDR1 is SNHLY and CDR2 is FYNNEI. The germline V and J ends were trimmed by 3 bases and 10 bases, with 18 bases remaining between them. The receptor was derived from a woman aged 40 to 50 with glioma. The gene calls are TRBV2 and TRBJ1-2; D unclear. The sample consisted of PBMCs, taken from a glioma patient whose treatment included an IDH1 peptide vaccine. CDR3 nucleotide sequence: TGTGCCAGCAGTGATGCTGGGAGCGGGCTGTCCTACACCTTC. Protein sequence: CASSDAGSGLSYTF. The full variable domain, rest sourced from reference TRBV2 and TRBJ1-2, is EPEVTQTPSHQVTQMGQEVILRCVPISNHLYFYWYRQILGQKVEFLVSFYNNEISEKSEIFDDQFSVERPDGSNFTLKIRSTKLEDSAMYFCASSDAGSGLSYTFGSGTRLTVV.